The 26 T cell receptor beta chains given below trace back to one sample, sequenced in a study of cytomegalovirus exposure and HLA in healthy donors (dated by TCRdb to between 2016 and 2019). Libraries were built with the immunoSEQ multiplex PCR assay. The multiplex PCR relied on a mix of 60 forward primers for TCR Vbeta segments and 13 reverse primers for TCR Jbeta segments. The source is immuneACCESS, and TCRdb retained only in-frame sequences with V and J called. Part of the clones is not carried over; for the studies checked, unresolved V genes explain less than half of this, and the remainder is unexplained. In all, the sample holds about 100,000 clones, and around four fifths of those were seen once. Around 7.3% of the sample is held by the ten biggest clonotypes. What was sequenced was PBMCs. All receptors come from a man aged 50 to 60 in good health and CMV-seropositive.

This sequence joins TRBV20-1 and TRBJ2-7; the D gene is possibly TRBD1 (6 bases). V was cut by 4 bases and J by 3 bases, with 7 bases left in between. The germline V gene has CDR1 DFQATT and CDR2 SNEGSKA (reference sequence). This CDR3 has 11 amino acids. CDR3 protein: CSAKGGYEQYF. The CDR3, as DNA: TGCAGTGCTAAAGGGGGCTACGAGCAGTACTTC.

This rearrangement joins TRBV2 to TRBJ1-6, with TRBD1 matching 11 bases. The CDR3 has 16 residues. CDR1 SNHLY and CDR2 FYNNEI come from the germline V gene. The junction had 10 bases not matched to a gene; V was cut back by 6 bases and J by 9 bases. The CDR3 nucleotides are TGTGCCAGCAGGCTCCGGGACAGGGGGTCGGGTTCACCCCTCCACTTT. This encodes CASRLRDRGSGSPLHF.

The chain uses TRBV5-1 and TRBJ1-4, with 8 bases identical to TRBD1. CDR3 length: 15 residues. Germline CDR1 and CDR2: SGHRS and YFSETQ. J gave up 7 bases and V 4 bases, and 9 bases lay outside the gene matches. The CDR3 loop is CASSLDRASGEKLFF. CDR3 in DNA: TGCGCCAGCAGCCTGGACAGGGCTTCCGGTGAAAAACTGTTTTTT.

CDR3 region: CASSIESAGRAYEQYF. CDR3 coding DNA: TGTGCCAGTAGTATAGAGTCAGCGGGGAGGGCCTACGAGCAGTACTTC. The chain employs TRBV19 and TRBJ2-7; 7 bases align to TRBD2. The length of the CDR3 is 16 residues. CDR1 LNHDA and CDR2 SQIVND come from the germline V gene (reference sequence). V was clipped by 0 bases and J by 2 bases; unmatched bases: 7.

V is TRBV14 and J is TRBJ1-6; D is undetermined. Looked up from germline, CDR1 is SGHDN and CDR2 is FVKESK. The CDR3 has 13 amino acids. V lost 0 bases, J lost 7 bases, and 4 bases lay in between. The CDR3 sequence: CASSQDRNSPLHF. In nucleotides, the CDR3 is TGTGCCAGCAGCCAAGATCGGAATTCACCCCTCCACTTT.

V usage is TRBV29-1 and J usage is TRBJ2-5; TRBD2 matches at 12 bases. Trimming took 6 bases from V and 5 from J; bases not matched to a gene: 1. Germline lookup yields CDR1 SQVTM and CDR2 ANQGSEA. The CDR3 contains 12 residues. The CDR3, as DNA: TGCAGCGTGACTAGCGGGGGTGAGACCCAGTACTTC. Protein product: CSVTSGGETQYF.

V usage is TRBV5-8 and J usage is TRBJ1-6; 9 positions agree with TRBD1. Trimming at V came to 4 bases and at J to 5 bases, leaving 7 bases not matched to a gene. The CDR3 is 16 residues long. Germline CDR1 SGHTS, CDR2 YDEGEE. The CDR3 here is CASSRDTGGDNSPLHF. The CDR3 bases are TGTGCCAGCAGCAGGGATACAGGGGGCGATAATTCACCCCTCCACTTT.

The V call is TRBV27, the J call TRBJ2-7; 7 bases agree with TRBD1. Germline V gene sequence: CDR1 MNHEY, CDR2 SMNVEV (reference sequence). The V and J ends lost 6 bases and 0 bases, in that order; junction bases with no gene match: 11. The CDR3 extends over 16 amino acids. The CDR3 bases are TGTGCCAGCAGCTCCCCCCGGACAGGTTACTCCTACGAGCAGTACTTC. Its protein product is CASSSPRTGYSYEQYF.

The CDR3 here is CASSSGGGETQYF. The DNA of the CDR3 is TGCGCCAGCAGCTCGGGAGGGGGGGAGACCCAGTACTTC. The chain has TRBV5-1 and TRBJ2-5; 8 bases map to TRBD2. CDR3 length: 13 residues. Germline loops: CDR1 SGHRS, CDR2 YFSETQ. Trimming took 3 bases from V and 5 from J; bases not matched to a gene: 3.

Here the CDR3 reads CASSSITGGAYGYTF. Here the CDR3 DNA reads TGTGCCAGCAGTTCCATTACAGGGGGTGCCTATGGCTACACCTTC. This chain links TRBV27 with TRBJ1-2; 8 nucleotides agree with TRBD1. The germline V gene has CDR1 MNHEY and CDR2 SMNVEV (reference sequence). V was clipped by 4 bases and J by 4 bases; unmatched bases: 8. The CDR3 is 15 amino acids.

This clone was recorded a few times. The CDR3 spells CASSLSVQGVYEQYF. CDR3 nucleotides: TGTGCCAGCAGCTTATCCGTCCAGGGGGTCTACGAGCAGTACTTC. V gene TRBV7-2 combines with J gene TRBJ2-5, with 7 nucleotides matching TRBD1. The DNA end lines up better with TRBJ2-7; the J call may be wrong. This CDR3 is built from 15 residues. The germline CDR1 and CDR2 sequences are SGHTA and FQGNSA.

The chain combines TRBV2 with TRBJ1-1; D gene unclear. The CDR3 consists of 14 residues. Per the germline V gene, CDR1 is SNHLY and CDR2 is FYNNEI. Trimming shortened V by 2 bases and J by 5 bases, and 12 bases separated the two germline ends. CDR3 DNA: TGTGCCAGCAGTGAAAATCTACCGGGGACTGAAGCTTTCTTT. Translated, it gives CASSENLPGTEAFF.

CDR3 sequence (DNA): TGTGCCAGCAACCAGGGGGCCGATCAGCCCCAGCATTTT. It specifies CASNQGADQPQHF. V gene TRBV25-1 combines with J gene TRBJ1-5; 8 nucleotides align to TRBD1. Per the germline V gene, CDR1 is MGHDK and CDR2 is SYGVNS. The CDR3 length is 13 residues. V gave up 7 bases and J gave up 5 bases; unmatched junction bases: 4.

The J gene is TRBJ2-7, the V gene TRBV13; D is unresolved. Germline V gene sequence: CDR1 PRHDT, CDR2 FYEKMQ (reference sequence). CDR3 size: 13 residues. V dropped 3 bases and J dropped 6 bases, with 12 bases sitting between them. As DNA, the CDR3 is TGTGCCAGCAGCTTCGGCCAGGTAACCGAGCAGTACTTC. Protein product: CASSFGQVTEQYF.

This clone was counted a single time. V is TRBV9 and J is TRBJ2-1; weak D call: TRBD2 (7 bases). The CDR3 covers 17 residues. V lost 3 bases and J lost 2, with 18 bases in between. Germline values: CDR1 SGDLS, CDR2 YYNGEE. The CDR3 protein is CASSEPLGEGAYNEQFF. DNA for the CDR3: TGTGCCAGCAGCGAACCCCTGGGGGAGGGGGCCTACAATGAGCAGTTCTTC.

V and J are TRBV2 and TRBJ2-2, with 8 bases identical to TRBD2. The CDR3 has 15 residues. CDR1 and CDR2 from the germline V gene are SNHLY and FYNNEI. The junction had 8 bases not matched to a gene; V was cut back by 7 bases and J by 4 bases. The CDR3 protein is CASKVGLGFTGELFF. The CDR3, as DNA: TGTGCCAGCAAGGTGGGACTAGGGTTCACCGGGGAGCTGTTTTTT.

This clone was seen just once. The J gene is TRBJ2-2, the V gene TRBV7-9; D ambiguous. Per the germline V gene, CDR1 is SEHNR and CDR2 is FQNEAQ (reference sequence). Between the trimmed V and J ends, which lost 1 base and 5 bases, there was a span of 5 bases. The CDR3 loop spans 13 amino acids. The CDR3 nucleotides read TGTGCCAGCAGCTTAGTTACAACCGGGGAGCTGTTTTTT. Residues: CASSLVTTGELFF.

The V gene is TRBV5-6, the J gene TRBJ2-5; TRBD1 agrees at 9 bases. The CDR3 spans 18 residues. V dropped 5 bases and J dropped 0; count of bases not matched to a gene: 14. CDR1 is SGHDT and CDR2 is YYEEEE in the germline V gene. The CDR3 DNA is TGTGCCAGCAGGGTGGGACAGGGCGTTAAGGGGTACCAAGAGACCCAGTACTTC. As protein: CASRVGQGVKGYQETQYF.

This clone was seen a handful of times. Mismatch with germline at one junction end may stem from a read error. The V and J genes are TRBV18 and TRBJ1-5, with D maybe TRBD1 (5 bases). The CDR3 has 14 residues. Germline V gives CDR1 KGHSH, CDR2 LQKENI. This CDR3 is CASAPGQGGQPQNF. In nucleotides, the CDR3 is TGTGCCAGCGCCCCAGGGCAGGGAGGCCAGCCCCAGAATTTT. The full variable domain, completed using reference TRBV18 and TRBJ1-5, is NAGVMQNPRHLVRRRGQEARLRCSPMKGHSHVYWYRQLPEEGLKFMVYLQKENIIDESGMPKERFSAEFPKEGPSILRIQQVVRGDSAAYFCASAPGQGGQPQNFGDGTRLSIL.

The chain couples TRBV7-9 to TRBJ2-7; the D gene is possibly TRBD1 (6 bases). The CDR3 covers 13 residues. V shed 3 bases and J shed 3 bases, with 9 bases lying between them. The V gene's germline CDR1 is SEHNR and CDR2 FQNEAQ (reference sequence). The CDR3 is CASSFSDSYEQYF. The CDR3, as DNA: TGTGCCAGCAGCTTCTCGGACAGCTACGAGCAGTACTTC. Full variable domain (remainder filled in from reference TRBV7-9 and TRBJ2-7): DTGVSQNPRHKITKRGQNVTFRCDPISEHNRLYWYRQTLGQGPEFLTYFQNEAQLEKSRLLSDRFSAERPKGSFSTLEIQRTEQGDSAMYLCASSFSDSYEQYFGPGTRLTVT.

The chain has TRBV11-2 and TRBJ1-1; 7 bases are shared with TRBD1. Germline CDR1 reads SGHAT; CDR2 reads FQNNGV. This CDR3 has 14 amino acids. With 1 base clipped from V and 1 base from J, the junction kept 0 bases outside the gene matches. In DNA, the CDR3 is TGTGCCAGCAGCTTAGCAGGGGGGAACACTGAAGCTTTCTTT. It encodes CASSLAGGNTEAFF.

This rearrangement joins TRBV7-2 to TRBJ1-6; TRBD1 aligns across 7 bases. The CDR3 covers 18 residues. Germline lookup yields CDR1 SGHTA and CDR2 FQGNSA. V trimming: 5 bases; J trimming: 8 bases; junction bases outside the gene matches: 18. DNA for the CDR3: TGTGCCAGCAGCCCGAGACTCAACTTTCCAGGGGGTTATTCACCCCTCCACTTT. Its protein is CASSPRLNFPGGYSPLHF.

V usage is TRBV28 and J usage is TRBJ2-7, with 11 bases lining up with TRBD1. CDR1 and CDR2 (germline): MDHEN, SYDVKM. The CDR3 runs to 17 residues. Trimming took 5 bases from V and 2 from J; bases not matched to a gene: 11. CDR3 region: CASSTIRGTGGAYEQYF. CDR3 sequence (DNA): TGTGCCAGCAGTACTATTAGGGGGACAGGGGGTGCCTACGAGCAGTACTTC.

This clone was seen only a few times. The chain couples TRBV5-1 to TRBJ1-1, with a weak D call TRBD1 (6 bases). The CDR3 extends over 13 amino acids. V dropped 5 bases and J dropped 1 base, with 9 bases sitting between them. The V gene's germline CDR1 is SGHRS and CDR2 YFSETQ. The CDR3 DNA is TGCGCCAGCAGGAGGACAGAGAACACTGAAGCTTTCTTT. It yields the protein CASRRTENTEAFF.

The chain couples TRBV6-1 to TRBJ1-2; 7 nucleotides agree with TRBD1. V was clipped by 10 bases and J by 7 bases; unmatched bases: 6. CDR1 is MNHNS and CDR2 is SASEGT in the germline V gene. The CDR3 loop spans 11 amino acids. The CDR3, as DNA: TGTGCCACCTCGACAGGGCCTGGCTACACCTTC. It yields the protein CATSTGPGYTF.

This clone was recorded once. One end of the junction does not line up with germline, which may come from a read error. This chain connects TRBV7-3 to TRBJ2-1; 13 nucleotides match TRBD2. CDR1 is SGHTA, CDR2 FQGTGA, per germline. The CDR3 covers 14 residues. Written as DNA, the CDR3 is TGTGCCAGCAGCTCCCTTCGGACTAGCGGGGGCTGGATCTTC. The encoded protein is CASSSLRTSGGWIF.